The sequence of this TCR beta chain was determined in a study of beta chain features in type 1 diabetes (dated by TCRdb to the late 2010s). For the study in its entirety: No differences in mean age, gender distribution, total cell number or subset yield were found between patients and healthy donors. A total of 107,917,701 sorted cells were examined across all samples, and the number of cells per subset was strongly correlated with RNA yield. The study compared TCRB repertoires of sorted circulating CD4+ T cell subsets between recently diagnosed type 1 diabetes patients and matched healthy donors. Regulatory and stem cell-like memory subsets were isolated from only 8 patients and about eight healthy donors, whereas naive and central memory subsets came from all 30 or so donors. Study-level results and caveats: The naive, central memory and regulatory TCRB repertoires appeared to resemble one another more closely among patients than among healthy donors. Shorter templates might be favored by PCR, yet because patient and control samples were amplified and corrected together, any such skew would affect both groups equally. Fewer insertions and more nucleotide deletions at VDJ recombination sites were observed in patients with type 1 diabetes, implying thymic rearrangement abnormalities. A moderate but significant shortening of TCRB CDR3 length was observed in type 1 diabetes patients in all four CD4+ subsets. HLA sub-analyses involved small numbers of individuals, so any influence of HLA type on TCRB rearrangement remained unresolved. Because cDNA rather than genomic DNA was sequenced, highly expressing activated cells could have been over-represented, although no difference in activation and CD3 levels was found between groups.

This clone was found a few times. What antigen it recognizes has not been identified. Base qualities are not at hand, and no much larger clone is one base apart. The entire isolated RNA was reverse transcribed using the High Capacity cDNA Reverse Transcription Kit, and thus expressed TCRB transcripts were sequenced. Naive, central memory and regulatory T cell samples underwent deep immunoSEQ sequencing, averaging about 3.57 million total reads per sample. Sorted cells were lysed in RLT buffer, and RNA was extracted using DNase-treated RNeasy Micro or Mini kits according to cell number. To prevent cross-contamination, each cell subset was processed individually, whereas patient and healthy donor samples were processed jointly. TCRB sequences were amplified from cDNA with the immunoSEQ multiplex PCR, producing 87-bp fragments spanning the CDR3 region. Amplicons were sequenced on the Illumina HiSeq platform. The authors processed their data as follows. PCR bias was corrected computationally using synthetic template baselines, and reads within Hamming distance 2 were collapsed, with unmergeable singletons discarded. Reads were aligned against IMGT so that V, D and J genes, CDR3 length and insertions or deletions at six rearrangement sites could be assigned. Within each subset, clonotype counts were normalized to the number of sorted cells before true diversity and Gini coefficients were calculated with the tcR R package. The overlap coefficient, calculated on TCRB nucleotide sequences, was used to measure repertoire sharing. As a proxy for the pre-selection repertoire, out-of-frame TCRB sequences from naive cells were analyzed. What TCRdb holds here is the immuneACCESS table cut down to in-frame rearrangements. Part of the clones is not present; checked against another copy, under half of the missing clones reflect an unresolved V gene, and the others are unexplained. V, J and clone size are taken as reported in that table, and D and trimming were inferred from the DNA itself. Counted in this sample were roughly 240,000 clones; 13% to 15% of them appeared once. 0.025% to 0.03% of the sample is in the top ten clones.

Each donor gave one peripheral blood draw, averaging around 0.11 L, which was collected into heparinised tubes. A BD FACSAria II and a panel including CD45RO, CCR7, CD25, CD127, CD95 and CD27 were used to sort naive, central memory, regulatory and stem cell-like memory CD4+ T cells. A purity above 98% was achieved for all sorted populations. PBMCs were isolated right away by Lymphoprep density gradient centrifugation and were stained directly, without culture. Samples were stained and sorted in pairs, with one healthy donor and one patient per experiment, so that batch effects were minimized. The CDR3, cysteine through phenylalanine, is 15 amino acids long. Only the CDR3 part of the read is kept: 45 bases, read in frame from the first base. Compared with germline, V lacks 5 bases and J lacks 2 bases; bases without a gene match: 6. Sequences MDHEN (CDR1) and SYDVKM (CDR2) are obtained from the germline V gene.

Sequenced material: naive CD4+ T cells from blood. The meaning of the sample's cell subset or site label: true naive CD4+ T cells. Recombination linked TRBV28 to TRBJ1-5; 7 nucleotides in the junction match TRBD1. The sequence came from a woman aged 40 to 50 in good health. The DNA is TGTGCCAGCAGTCAAAGACAGGGAGGCAATCAGCCCCAGCATTTT. It is translated as CASSQRQGGNQPQHF.